This T cell receptor (beta chain) is from a study of identical twins. From the 5' RACE reads, TCRdb called clonotypes with MiXCR, one entry per CDR3 protein. This repertoire shows just over 500,000 distinct CDR3 sequences, around 20% found once; its top ten account for roughly 0.9%. Worth noting for this clonotype: Antigen: not known.

The germline gives CDR1 LGHDT, CDR2 YNNKEL (reference sequence). The CDR3 has 14 residues. V lost 3 bases and J lost 0, with 8 bases in between. The study, taken as a whole, reports: Not following the same donors, the study drew its conclusions from cross-sectional statistical analysis.

The data were also submitted as part of a second study, on T cells expressing NK-cell markers. This second study says: Restriction of sorting to alpha-beta TCR T cells was accomplished in several experiments using an anti-gamma-delta TCR antibody. Dominant NKG2C+ clonotypes made up about 1.0-7.5% of CD8+ T cells in a handful of donors.

This chain joins TRBV3-1 and TRBJ1-1; D gene ambiguous. The receptor was isolated from a woman aged 18 to 35 in good health. Sequenced input: CD4+ T cells sorted from blood. The CDR3 DNA reads as TGTGCCAGCAGCCAGGAGGGTATGAACACTGAAGCTTTCTTT. This sequence encodes CASSQEGMNTEAFF.